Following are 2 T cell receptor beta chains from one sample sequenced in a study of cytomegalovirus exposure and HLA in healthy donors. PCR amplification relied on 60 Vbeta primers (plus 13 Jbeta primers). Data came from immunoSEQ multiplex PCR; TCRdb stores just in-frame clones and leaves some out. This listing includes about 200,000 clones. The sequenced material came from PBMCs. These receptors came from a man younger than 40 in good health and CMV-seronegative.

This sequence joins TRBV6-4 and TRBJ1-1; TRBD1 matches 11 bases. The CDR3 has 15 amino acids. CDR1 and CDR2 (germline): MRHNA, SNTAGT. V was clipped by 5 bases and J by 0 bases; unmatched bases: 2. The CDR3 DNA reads TGTGCCAGCAGTCGGACAGGGGGCCTGAACACTGAAGCTTTCTTT. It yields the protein CASSRTGGLNTEAFF.

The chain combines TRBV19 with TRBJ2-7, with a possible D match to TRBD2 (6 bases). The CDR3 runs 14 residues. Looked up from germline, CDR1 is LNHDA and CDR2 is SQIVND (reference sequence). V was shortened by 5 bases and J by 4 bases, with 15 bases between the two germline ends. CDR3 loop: CASSPSAGLYEQYF. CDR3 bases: TGTGCCAGTAGTCCCTCTGCGGGGTTATACGAGCAGTACTTC.